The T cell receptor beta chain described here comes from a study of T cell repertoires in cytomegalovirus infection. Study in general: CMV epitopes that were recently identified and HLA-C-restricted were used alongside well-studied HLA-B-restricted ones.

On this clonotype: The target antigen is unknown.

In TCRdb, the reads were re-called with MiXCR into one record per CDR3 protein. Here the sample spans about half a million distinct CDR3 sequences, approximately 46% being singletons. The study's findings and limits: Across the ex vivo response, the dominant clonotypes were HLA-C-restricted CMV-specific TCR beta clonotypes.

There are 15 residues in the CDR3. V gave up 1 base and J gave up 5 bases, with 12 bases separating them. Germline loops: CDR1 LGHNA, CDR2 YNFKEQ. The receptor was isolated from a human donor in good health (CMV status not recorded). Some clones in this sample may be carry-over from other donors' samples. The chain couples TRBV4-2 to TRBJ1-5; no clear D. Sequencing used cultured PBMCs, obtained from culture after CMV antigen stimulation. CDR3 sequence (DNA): TGTGCCAGCAGCCAAGCCCTACGTGATGATCAGCCCCAGCATTTT. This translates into CASSQALRDDQPQHF.